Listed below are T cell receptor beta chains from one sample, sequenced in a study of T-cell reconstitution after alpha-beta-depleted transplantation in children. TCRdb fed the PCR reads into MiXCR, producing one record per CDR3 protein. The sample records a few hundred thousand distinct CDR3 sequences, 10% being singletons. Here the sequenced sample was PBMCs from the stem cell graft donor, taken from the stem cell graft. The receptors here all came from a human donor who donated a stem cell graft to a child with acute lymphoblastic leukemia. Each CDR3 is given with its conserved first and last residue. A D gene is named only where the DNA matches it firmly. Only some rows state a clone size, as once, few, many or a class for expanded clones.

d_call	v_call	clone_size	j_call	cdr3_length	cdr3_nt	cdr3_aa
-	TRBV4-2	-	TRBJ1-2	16	TGTGCCAGCAGCCAAGTCGGGGGCTCTAACTCCTATGGCTACACCTTC	CASSQVGGSNSYGYTF
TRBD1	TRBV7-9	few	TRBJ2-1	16	TGTGCCAGCAGCTTCCTCGCCGGACAGGGGAGCAATGAGCAGTTCTTC	CASSFLAGQGSNEQFF
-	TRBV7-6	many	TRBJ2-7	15	TGTGCCAGCAGCTTAATCGGGGGAAGCTCCTACGAGCAGTACTTC	CASSLIGGSSYEQYF
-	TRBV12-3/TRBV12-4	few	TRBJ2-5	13	TGTGCCAGCAACGGACAGTTGGGGGAGACCCAGTACTTC	CASNGQLGETQYF
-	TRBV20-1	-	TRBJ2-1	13	TGCAGTGCTAGTGATCCTCGGGGGAATGAGCAGTTCTTC	CSASDPRGNEQFF
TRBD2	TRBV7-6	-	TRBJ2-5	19	TGTGCCAGCAGATCCGATTGGACTAGCGCGGGGAAAGGCCGAGAGACCCAGTACTTC	CASRSDWTSAGKGRETQYF
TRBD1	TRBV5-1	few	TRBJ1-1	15	TGCGCCAGCAGATTCAACTCAGGGGGAGGGACTGAAGCTTTCTTT	CASRFNSGGGTEAFF
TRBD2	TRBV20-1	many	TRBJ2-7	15	TGCAGTGCTACCTCGGGACTAGCGGTTTCCTACGAGCAGTACTTC	CSATSGLAVSYEQYF
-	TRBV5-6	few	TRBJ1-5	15	TGTGCCAGCAGCTTGTTTCGGTATAGCAATCAGCCCCAGCATTTT	CASSLFRYSNQPQHF
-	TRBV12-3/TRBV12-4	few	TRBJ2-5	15	TGTGCCAGCAGTTTAGCGTTACTTGACCAAGAGACCCAGTACTTC	CASSLALLDQETQYF
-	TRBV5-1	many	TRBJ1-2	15	TGCGCCAGCAGCCTGGATTACAGGGTTTTCGATGGCTACACCTTC	CASSLDYRVFDGYTF
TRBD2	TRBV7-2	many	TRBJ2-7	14	TGTGCCAGCAGACGATGGGAGGGCCCCTACGAGCAGTACTTC	CASRRWEGPYEQYF
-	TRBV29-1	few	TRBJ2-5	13	TGCAGCGCTCGACGACAGGAATGGGAGACCCAGTACTTC	CSARRQEWETQYF
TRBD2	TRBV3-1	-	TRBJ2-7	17	TGTGCCAGCAGCCAAGGTCCGCGGGGGGTCTCCTCCTACGTGCAGTACTTC	CASSQGPRGVSSYVQYF
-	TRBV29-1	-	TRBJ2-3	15	TGCAGCGTTGAAGGCGAGCCTCATAACACAGATACGCAGTATTTT	CSVEGEPHNTDTQYF
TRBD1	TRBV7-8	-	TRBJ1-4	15	TGTGCCAGCAGCGGACCGGGACAGGATAATGAAAAACTGTTTTTT	CASSGPGQDNEKLFF
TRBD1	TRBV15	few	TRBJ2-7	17	TGTGCCACCAGCAGAGACTCGGACAGGTCGATAGCGTACGAGCAGTACTTC	CATSRDSDRSIAYEQYF
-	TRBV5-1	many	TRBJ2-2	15	TGCGCCAGCAGCCGGACCCAGGGCGGCACCGGGGAGCTGTTTTTT	CASSRTQGGTGELFF
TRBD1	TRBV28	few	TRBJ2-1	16	TGTGCCAGCAGCCTGGGTATCGGGACAGACCCCGTAGAGCAGTTCTTC	CASSLGIGTDPVEQFF
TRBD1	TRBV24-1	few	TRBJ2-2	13	TGTGCCACCGGTGGGACAGTATACGGGGAGCTGTTTTTT	CATGGTVYGELFF
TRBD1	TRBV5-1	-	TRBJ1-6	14	TGCGCCAGCAGGTCGACAGGGAGCAATTCACCCCTCCACTTT	CASRSTGSNSPLHF
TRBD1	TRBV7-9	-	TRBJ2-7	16	TGTGCCAGCAGCTCCCCCGAACGACAGGGGAGCGGCGAGCAGTACTTC	CASSSPERQGSGEQYF
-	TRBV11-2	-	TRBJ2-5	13	TGTGCCAGCAGCGCCTACTGGTGGGAGACCCAGTACTTC	CASSAYWWETQYF
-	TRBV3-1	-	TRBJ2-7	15	TGTGCCAGCAGCCGAAGACACACCAGCTTCTACGAGCAGTACTTC	CASSRRHTSFYEQYF
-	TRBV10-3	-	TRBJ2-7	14	TGTGCCATCAGCGCGGCAGGGTTTTCGGACGAGCAGTACTTC	CAISAAGFSDEQYF
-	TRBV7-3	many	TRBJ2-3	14	TGTGCCAGCAGCTTAATCGGGGGCACAGATACGCAGTATTTT	CASSLIGGTDTQYF
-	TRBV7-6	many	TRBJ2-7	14	TGTGCCAGCAGCAACTTGGGCCAGGCCTACGAGCAGTACTTC	CASSNLGQAYEQYF
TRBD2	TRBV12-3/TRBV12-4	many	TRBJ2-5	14	TGTGCCAGCAGGGGAGCGGGAGGCAGGGAGACCCAGTACTTC	CASRGAGGRETQYF
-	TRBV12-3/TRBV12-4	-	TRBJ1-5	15	TGTGCCAGCAGTTTGTCGGGGGCAGGAAGGCAGCCCCAGCATTTT	CASSLSGAGRQPQHF
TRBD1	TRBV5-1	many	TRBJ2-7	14	TGTGCCAGCAGTCCCGGGACAGGGGGCGGCGAGCAGTACTTC	CASSPGTGGGEQYF
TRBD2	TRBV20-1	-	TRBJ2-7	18	TGCAGTGCTAGAGATCACGGAGGACTAGCGGGAGGGAACTACGAGCAGTACTTC	CSARDHGGLAGGNYEQYF
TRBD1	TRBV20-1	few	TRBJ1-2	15	TGCAGTGCTTTGGGACAGGGAGGGAGAAACTATGGCTACACCTTC	CSALGQGGRNYGYTF
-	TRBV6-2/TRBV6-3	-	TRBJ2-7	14	TGTGCCAGCAGATTCGAAATGAGCTCCTACGAGCAGTACTTC	CASRFEMSSYEQYF
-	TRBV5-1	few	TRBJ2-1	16	TGCGCCAGCAGCTTGGAGCAGACTCCCGCCTACAATGAGCAGTTCTTC	CASSLEQTPAYNEQFF
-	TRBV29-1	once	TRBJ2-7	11	TGCAGCGTTGATTGGCGATCCGAGCAGTACTTC	CSVDWRSEQYF
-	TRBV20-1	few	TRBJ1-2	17	TGCAGTGCTAGAGATCTTCTCGCCACAGGACTATCTAGTGGCTACACCTTC	CSARDLLATGLSSGYTF
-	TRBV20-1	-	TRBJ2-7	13	TGCAGTGCTAGAGGCCCCCTGACCTACGAGCAGTACTTC	CSARGPLTYEQYF
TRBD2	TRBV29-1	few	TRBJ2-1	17	TGCAGCGTTGAAAAGGGACTAGCGTCAGGAGTTTGGAATGAGCAGTTCTTC	CSVEKGLASGVWNEQFF
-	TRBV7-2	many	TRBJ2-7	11	TGTGCCAGCAGTCGTGGTTACGAGCAGTACTTC	CASSRGYEQYF
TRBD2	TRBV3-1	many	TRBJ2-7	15	TGTGCCAGCAGTAGGAGACTAGCGGGAAACGACGAGCAGTACTTC	CASSRRLAGNDEQYF
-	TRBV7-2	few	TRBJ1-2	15	TGTGCCAGCACGTCCCTGGTAGGGTCTGCCTATGGCTACACCTTC	CASTSLVGSAYGYTF
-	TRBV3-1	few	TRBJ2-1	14	TGTGCCAGCAGCCAGTCGATTACGACCAATGAGCAGTTCTTC	CASSQSITTNEQFF
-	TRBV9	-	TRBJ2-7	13	TGTGCCAGCAGCGTAGGGGGGCTGAACGAGCAGTACTTC	CASSVGGLNEQYF
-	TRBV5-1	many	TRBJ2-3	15	TGTGCCAGCAGCTTAGGGCAGACTAGCACAGATACGCAGTATTTT	CASSLGQTSTDTQYF
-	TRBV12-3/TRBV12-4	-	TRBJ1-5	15	TGTGCCAGCAGTTTCAGGCCCCCACAGAATCAGCCCCAGCATTTT	CASSFRPPQNQPQHF
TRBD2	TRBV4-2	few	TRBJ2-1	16	TGTGCCAGCAGCCGCCTAGCGGGGAGGTCTGACAATGAGCAGTTCTTC	CASSRLAGRSDNEQFF
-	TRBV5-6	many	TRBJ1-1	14	TGTGCCAGCAGCTTTTTGCGGGAGAACACTGAAGCTTTCTTT	CASSFLRENTEAFF
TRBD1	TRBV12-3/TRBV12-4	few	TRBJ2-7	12	TGTGCCAGCAGTCCGACAGGGGAAGAGCAGTACTTC	CASSPTGEEQYF
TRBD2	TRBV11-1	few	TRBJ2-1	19	TGTGCCAGCAGCCCCTGGGGACTAGCGGGAGGGCCCGTGGGGAATGAGCAGTTCTTC	CASSPWGLAGGPVGNEQFF
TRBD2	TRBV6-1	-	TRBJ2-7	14	TGTGCCAGCACTCCGGGAGGGGCAGGCTACGAGCAGTACTTC	CASTPGGAGYEQYF
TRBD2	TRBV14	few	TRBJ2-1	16	TGTGCCAGCAGCCGGCCAGCGGGGCACCTTAGGGATGAGCAGTTCTTC	CASSRPAGHLRDEQFF
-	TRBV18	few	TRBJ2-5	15	TGTGCCAGCTCACCACGGGAAGGGAACCGGGAGACCCAGTACTTC	CASSPREGNRETQYF
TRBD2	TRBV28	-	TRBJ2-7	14	TGTGCCAGCCTTGGTAGCGGGGGTCTGCGCGAGCAGTACTTC	CASLGSGGLREQYF
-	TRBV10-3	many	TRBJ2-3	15	TGTGCCATCAGTGAAGACAGCGGCCTCACAGATACGCAGTATTTT	CAISEDSGLTDTQYF
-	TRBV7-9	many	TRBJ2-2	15	TGTGCCAGCAGCTTATATATCCGGCGCACCGGGGAGCTGTTTTTT	CASSLYIRRTGELFF